A single sample gave rise to the 8 T cell receptor beta chains below, sequenced in a study of cytomegalovirus exposure and HLA in healthy donors. Sequenced by immunoSEQ multiplex PCR; TCRdb stores in-frame clones only, minus some. The data show about 160,000 clones, approximately 84% seen once. Sequencing was carried out using PBMCs. These receptors were obtained from a man aged 25-45 years in good health and CMV-seropositive.

The chain links TRBV5-6 to TRBJ2-2; 11 bases are a match to TRBD1. Trimming at V came to 4 bases and at J to 7 bases, leaving 6 bases not matched to a gene. Germline CDR1 SGHDT, CDR2 YYEEEE. The CDR3 length is 15 residues. CDR3 sequence (DNA): TGTGCCAGCAGCCCTCGGACAGGGGGCATCGGGGAGCTGTTTTTT. Protein sequence: CASSPRTGGIGELFF.

The V gene is TRBV27, the J gene TRBJ2-5; D remains ambiguous. In germline, CDR1 is MNHEY, CDR2 SMNVEV (reference sequence). CDR3 length: 13 residues. V was cut by 2 bases and J by 0 bases, with 4 bases left in between. The CDR3 nucleotides read TGTGCCAGCAGTTTAACTTACCAAGAGACCCAGTACTTC. Protein: CASSLTYQETQYF.

This rearrangement joins TRBV7-2 to TRBJ2-5, with D uncertain. Germline CDR1 reads SGHTA; CDR2 reads FQGNSA. Trimming pared 3 bases from V and 4 bases from J, leaving 15 bases between. CDR3 size: 15 residues. CDR3 sequence reads: CASSFPSVAPETQYF. CDR3 nucleotide sequence: TGTGCCAGCAGCTTCCCCTCAGTAGCTCCAGAGACCCAGTACTTC.

The chain carries TRBV27 and TRBJ1-2; D ambiguous. Trimming stripped 0 bases from V and 6 bases from J, with 11 bases between. The CDR3 covers 14 residues. The germline CDR1 and CDR2 sequences are MNHEY and SMNVEV (reference sequence). CDR3 bases: TGTGCCAGCAGTTTATCTAGAGGAGGGAATGGCTACACCTTC. Its protein is CASSLSRGGNGYTF.

This clone came up a few times. The sample carries other DNA sequences with the same CDR3. The chain is built from TRBV4-3 and TRBJ2-1; 11 bases align to TRBD2. With 1 base clipped from V and 4 bases from J, the junction kept 6 bases outside the gene matches. Germline V gives CDR1 LGHNA, CDR2 YSLEER. The CDR3 spans 17 residues. The DNA of the CDR3 is TGCGCCAGCAGCCAAGCCCCTAGCGGGGGGCCGTACAATGAGCAGTTCTTC. Translation gives CASSQAPSGGPYNEQFF.

The chain is built from TRBV28 and TRBJ2-1, with 7 nucleotides matching TRBD1. V lost 6 bases and J lost 9; bases outside the gene matches: 8. Germline V gives CDR1 MDHEN, CDR2 SYDVKM. CDR3 length: 13 residues. CDR3 DNA sequence: TGTGCCAGCAGATCGCAGGGGGTAGGTGAGCAGTTCTTC. Its translation: CASRSQGVGEQFF.

This clone was recorded once. CDR3 residues: CASSAVLAGGPREQFF. In DNA, the CDR3 is TGTGCCAGCAGTGCTGTACTAGCGGGGGGGCCGAGGGAGCAGTTCTTC. This sequence joins TRBV25-1 and TRBJ2-1, with 13 positions matching TRBD2. Germline CDR1 is MGHDK and CDR2 is SYGVNS. The CDR3 extends over 16 amino acids. V lost 4 bases to trimming and J lost 10 bases; unmatched junction nucleotides: 10.

This chain links TRBV4-3 with TRBJ1-4; D perhaps matches TRBD1 (6 bases). Trimming pared 0 bases from V and 3 bases from J, leaving 11 bases between. This CDR3 has 16 residues. Germline CDR1 is LGHNA and CDR2 is YSLEER. This CDR3 reads CASSQDRGGSNEKLFF. For the CDR3, the DNA is TGCGCCAGCAGCCAAGATCGGGGGGGCTCTAATGAAAAACTGTTTTTT.